This T cell receptor beta chain appears in the sequencing data of a study of early T cells in non-severe SARS-CoV-2 infection. Study details: Sequencing of bulk RNA from unsorted whole blood was done, without chain pairing.

V was pared by 6 bases and J by 7 bases, with 19 bases between. Per germline, CDR1 LNHDA and CDR2 SQIVND (reference sequence). The CDR3 length is 15 residues. There are a few counts of this clonotype. TCRdb recomputed calls from the 5' RACE reads with MiXCR, one row per CDR3 protein. This sample has roughly 45,000 distinct CDR3 sequences; over 9.5% occur once, and the top ten carry about 8.9%. This clonotype was obtained from an adult who was a healthcare worker with PCR-confirmed SARS-CoV-2 infection or an uninfected control (not recorded which). Material for sequencing was whole blood. This chain uses TRBV19 with TRBJ1-5; D perhaps matches TRBD1 (5 bases). The CDR3 DNA follows: TGTGCCAGTAGCCAAGTCGGGGCGGTCGTACAGCCCCAGCATTTT. It yields the protein CASSQVGAVVQPQHF. The whole variable domain, filled in from reference TRBV19 and TRBJ1-5, reads DGGITQSPKYLFRKEGQNVTLSCEQNLNHDAMYWYRQDPGQGLRLIYYSQIVNDFQKGDIAEGYSVSREKKESFPLTVTSAQKNPTAFYLCASSQVGAVVQPQHFGDGTRLSIL.